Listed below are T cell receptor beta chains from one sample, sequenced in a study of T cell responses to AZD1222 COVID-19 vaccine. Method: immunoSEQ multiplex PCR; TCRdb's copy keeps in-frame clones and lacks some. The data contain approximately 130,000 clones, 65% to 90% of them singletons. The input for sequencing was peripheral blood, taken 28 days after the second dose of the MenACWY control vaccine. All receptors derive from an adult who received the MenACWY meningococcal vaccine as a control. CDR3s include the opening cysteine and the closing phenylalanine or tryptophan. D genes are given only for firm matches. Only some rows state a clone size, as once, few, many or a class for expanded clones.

cdr3_nt: TGTGCCAGCAACCGAGAGGGGGAAAGCGGGAGGCCGAGCTCCTACAATGAGCAGTTCTTC
cdr3_aa: CASNREGESGRPSSYNEQFF
v_call: TRBV21-1
clone_size: .
j_call: TRBJ2-1
d_call: .

cdr3_nt: TGTGCCAGTATTGGGGCGCAGGGTACGCAGTATTTT
cdr3_aa: CASIGAQGTQYF
v_call: TRBV19
clone_size: .
j_call: TRBJ2-3
d_call: .

cdr3_nt: TGTGCCAGCAGCCGGACTATCATCTCTGGAAACACCATATATTTT
cdr3_aa: CASSRTIISGNTIYF
v_call: TRBV7-2
clone_size: .
j_call: TRBJ1-3
d_call: .

cdr3_nt: TGTGCCAGCAGCGCCAGTCTGGTGGGAGCTTTCTTT
cdr3_aa: CASSASLVGAFF
v_call: TRBV7-9
clone_size: .
j_call: TRBJ1-1
d_call: .

cdr3_nt: TGTGCCAGCAGCTCACAGGGGCGCACTGAAGCTTTCTTT
cdr3_aa: CASSSQGRTEAFF
v_call: TRBV9
clone_size: .
j_call: TRBJ1-1
d_call: TRBD1

cdr3_nt: TGTGCCAGTAGTATATGGTCAACTAATGAAAAACTGTTTTTT
cdr3_aa: CASSIWSTNEKLFF
v_call: TRBV19
clone_size: once
j_call: TRBJ1-4
d_call: .

cdr3_nt: TGTGCCAGCAGCCTAGGGGCGACTAGCGGAAGCACAGATACGCAGTATTTT
cdr3_aa: CASSLGATSGSTDTQYF
v_call: TRBV28
clone_size: .
j_call: TRBJ2-3
d_call: TRBD2

cdr3_nt: TGTGCCAGCAGTCGGACAGGGGTGGCTAATGAAAAACTGTTTTTT
cdr3_aa: CASSRTGVANEKLFF
v_call: TRBV6-5
clone_size: few
j_call: TRBJ1-4
d_call: TRBD1

cdr3_nt: TGTGCCATCAGCCCCTCGGACAGGGCGGGGACCGGGGAGCTGTTTTTT
cdr3_aa: CAISPSDRAGTGELFF
v_call: TRBV10-3
clone_size: .
j_call: TRBJ2-2
d_call: TRBD1

cdr3_nt: TGTGCCAGCAGCACCGGGCTAGCGAACACCGGGGAGCTGTTTTTT
cdr3_aa: CASSTGLANTGELFF
v_call: TRBV5-4
clone_size: .
j_call: TRBJ2-2
d_call: .

cdr3_nt: TGTGCCAGCAGCGCCTGGGAGGGGAATTATGGCTACACCTTC
cdr3_aa: CASSAWEGNYGYTF
v_call: TRBV5-6
clone_size: once
j_call: TRBJ1-2
d_call: .

cdr3_nt: TGTGCCAGCAGTACCCGGGACAGGGGAGACCAGCCCCAGCATTTT
cdr3_aa: CASSTRDRGDQPQHF
v_call: TRBV6-6
clone_size: .
j_call: TRBJ1-5
d_call: TRBD1

cdr3_nt: TGTGCCAGCCCCCCAGGGCCCTCTTGGGCCCCATCTGGAAACACCATATATTTT
cdr3_aa: CASPPGPSWAPSGNTIYF
v_call: TRBV6-4
clone_size: .
j_call: TRBJ1-3
d_call: .

cdr3_nt: TGTGCCAGCAGCTTCTACAGGGGTGTCCAAGAGACCCAGTACTTC
cdr3_aa: CASSFYRGVQETQYF
v_call: TRBV5-5
clone_size: .
j_call: TRBJ2-5
d_call: TRBD1

cdr3_nt: TGCGCCAGCAGCGAACGGGACAAGCCATCAATAGGCAATCAGCCCCAGCATTTT
cdr3_aa: CASSERDKPSIGNQPQHF
v_call: TRBV5-1
clone_size: .
j_call: TRBJ1-5
d_call: .

cdr3_nt: TGTGCCTGGAGTGCGCCGGGAAGGGTGAACTATGGCTACACCTTC
cdr3_aa: CAWSAPGRVNYGYTF
v_call: TRBV30
clone_size: .
j_call: TRBJ1-2
d_call: .

cdr3_nt: TGCGCCAGCAGCCAAGTTCAGGGCGGGACTAATGAAAAACTGTTTTTT
cdr3_aa: CASSQVQGGTNEKLFF
v_call: TRBV4-1
clone_size: .
j_call: TRBJ1-4
d_call: .

cdr3_nt: TGTGCCAGCAGTTGGATCGGGGGGGACCGACGGGGCAATGAGCAGTTCTTC
cdr3_aa: CASSWIGGDRRGNEQFF
v_call: TRBV28
clone_size: .
j_call: TRBJ2-1
d_call: TRBD2

cdr3_nt: TGCGCCAGCAGCCAAGGGACTAGCGATCTCTACGAGCAGTACTTC
cdr3_aa: CASSQGTSDLYEQYF
v_call: TRBV4-3
clone_size: .
j_call: TRBJ2-7
d_call: TRBD2

cdr3_nt: TGTGCCAGCAGTCGACAGGGGAACACTGAAGCTTTCTTT
cdr3_aa: CASSRQGNTEAFF
v_call: TRBV6-5
clone_size: .
j_call: TRBJ1-1
d_call: TRBD1

cdr3_nt: TGCGCCAGCAGCTTGGGTTCAGACTATGGCTACACCTTC
cdr3_aa: CASSLGSDYGYTF
v_call: TRBV5-1
clone_size: .
j_call: TRBJ1-2
d_call: .

cdr3_nt: TGTGCCAGCAAACCGATACCCGGACTTTCCGAGGTCTACGAGCAGTACTTC
cdr3_aa: CASKPIPGLSEVYEQYF
v_call: TRBV27
clone_size: once
j_call: TRBJ2-7
d_call: .

cdr3_nt: TGTGCCAGTAGTATCCGGGGATTCGACACTGAAGCTTTCTTT
cdr3_aa: CASSIRGFDTEAFF
v_call: TRBV19
clone_size: .
j_call: TRBJ1-1
d_call: .

cdr3_nt: TGTGCCAGCAGCACTTCTAGCGGTAGGGATACGCAGTATTTT
cdr3_aa: CASSTSSGRDTQYF
v_call: TRBV7-2
clone_size: .
j_call: TRBJ2-3
d_call: TRBD2

cdr3_nt: TGTGCCAGCACAAGACAGGAGAGAGGGGGAGGCTACACCTTC
cdr3_aa: CASTRQERGGGYTF
v_call: TRBV7-9
clone_size: once
j_call: TRBJ1-2
d_call: .

cdr3_nt: TGTGCCAGCAGTTTTCGATCGGCAGGGGATGGCTACACCTTC
cdr3_aa: CASSFRSAGDGYTF
v_call: TRBV27
clone_size: once
j_call: TRBJ1-2
d_call: .

cdr3_nt: TGTGCCACCAGTGATTTAAGCAGAAACACCGGGGAGCTGTTTTTT
cdr3_aa: CATSDLSRNTGELFF
v_call: TRBV24-1
clone_size: .
j_call: TRBJ2-2
d_call: .

cdr3_nt: TGTGCCAGCAGTTTAGGTCCGAATTGGGCCACAGATACGCAGTATTTT
cdr3_aa: CASSLGPNWATDTQYF
v_call: TRBV28
clone_size: .
j_call: TRBJ2-3
d_call: .

cdr3_nt: TGTGCCAGCAGCCGGGAGCGTAGGTACGAGCAGTACTTC
cdr3_aa: CASSRERRYEQYF
v_call: TRBV13
clone_size: .
j_call: TRBJ2-7
d_call: .

cdr3_nt: TGCAGCGTATCTGCCACGGGGGCGGGTACTGAAGCTTTCTTT
cdr3_aa: CSVSATGAGTEAFF
v_call: TRBV29-1
clone_size: .
j_call: TRBJ1-1
d_call: .

cdr3_nt: TGCGCCAGCAGTGAGTCTGGGGCCAACGTCCTGACTTTC
cdr3_aa: CASSESGANVLTF
v_call: TRBV10-2
clone_size: .
j_call: TRBJ2-6
d_call: .

cdr3_nt: TGTGCCAGCAGCCGTACACCATACGGCTATGGCTACACCTTC
cdr3_aa: CASSRTPYGYGYTF
v_call: TRBV7-2
clone_size: .
j_call: TRBJ1-2
d_call: .

cdr3_nt: TGTGCCAGCAGGCGGACAGGGACCAACAATGAGCAGTTCTTC
cdr3_aa: CASRRTGTNNEQFF
v_call: TRBV25-1
clone_size: .
j_call: TRBJ2-1
d_call: TRBD1

cdr3_nt: TGTGCCAGCAGTTTACGGGGCAGGGCGATGGGAGGCTACACCTTC
cdr3_aa: CASSLRGRAMGGYTF
v_call: TRBV27
clone_size: .
j_call: TRBJ1-2
d_call: .

cdr3_nt: TGTGCCAGCAGTCACCGGGGTACACTCATGAACACTGAAGCTTTCTTT
cdr3_aa: CASSHRGTLMNTEAFF
v_call: TRBV3-1/TRBV3-2
clone_size: .
j_call: TRBJ1-1
d_call: .

cdr3_nt: TGTGCCAGCAGCTTGGATCAATCGTGGGGGCAGGAAGCTTTCTTT
cdr3_aa: CASSLDQSWGQEAFF
v_call: TRBV5-6
clone_size: .
j_call: TRBJ1-1
d_call: .

cdr3_nt: TGTGCCAGCAGTTTAAGGAATGAGCAGTTCTTC
cdr3_aa: CASSLRNEQFF
v_call: TRBV12-3/TRBV12-4
clone_size: .
j_call: TRBJ2-1
d_call: .

cdr3_nt: TGTGCCAGCAGCCCCGGGGTAGGGTCCAACATTCAGTACTTC
cdr3_aa: CASSPGVGSNIQYF
v_call: TRBV11-2
clone_size: .
j_call: TRBJ2-4
d_call: .

cdr3_nt: TGTGCCAGCAGCTCCCGGACTAGCGGGACGCTGAGCTCCTACAATGAGCAGTTCTTC
cdr3_aa: CASSSRTSGTLSSYNEQFF
v_call: TRBV5-4
clone_size: .
j_call: TRBJ2-1
d_call: TRBD2

cdr3_nt: TGTGCCAGCACGAGGACAGTGGATCAGCCCCAGCATTTT
cdr3_aa: CASTRTVDQPQHF
v_call: TRBV28
clone_size: .
j_call: TRBJ1-5
d_call: .

cdr3_nt: TGTGCCAGCAGGGGAGGGGAGACCCAGTACTTC
cdr3_aa: CASRGGETQYF
v_call: TRBV6-5
clone_size: .
j_call: TRBJ2-5
d_call: TRBD2

cdr3_nt: TGTGCCAGTACGCTCTTACCGGGGTCTGGAAACACCATATATTTT
cdr3_aa: CASTLLPGSGNTIYF
v_call: TRBV19
clone_size: .
j_call: TRBJ1-3
d_call: .

cdr3_nt: TGTGCCAGCAGCACAGTGGGGGGCACCTATGGCTACACCTTC
cdr3_aa: CASSTVGGTYGYTF
v_call: TRBV6-5
clone_size: .
j_call: TRBJ1-2
d_call: .

cdr3_nt: TGCGCCAGCAGTCCAGGACAGGGCACCACAGATACGCAGTATTTT
cdr3_aa: CASSPGQGTTDTQYF
v_call: TRBV4-3
clone_size: .
j_call: TRBJ2-3
d_call: TRBD1

cdr3_nt: TGTGCCAGCAGCTTGGCAGGGGAAAGCATGAACACTGAAGCTTTCTTT
cdr3_aa: CASSLAGESMNTEAFF
v_call: TRBV5-6
clone_size: .
j_call: TRBJ1-1
d_call: .

cdr3_nt: TGCGCCAGCAGCACAAACAGGGGTGAGGGGGTGAACACTGAAGCTTTCTTT
cdr3_aa: CASSTNRGEGVNTEAFF
v_call: TRBV5-1
clone_size: once
j_call: TRBJ1-1
d_call: TRBD1

cdr3_nt: TGTGCCACCAGTGACCTGAGCCAGGGAAGCACAGATACGCAGTATTTT
cdr3_aa: CATSDLSQGSTDTQYF
v_call: TRBV24-1
clone_size: .
j_call: TRBJ2-3
d_call: .

cdr3_nt: TGCGCCAGCAGCCAAGGGGCGATCTATGGCTACACCTTC
cdr3_aa: CASSQGAIYGYTF
v_call: TRBV4-1
clone_size: .
j_call: TRBJ1-2
d_call: .

cdr3_nt: TGTGCCAGCAGTAATAGCGGGAGAAAAGAGACCCAGTACTTC
cdr3_aa: CASSNSGRKETQYF
v_call: TRBV27
clone_size: once
j_call: TRBJ2-5
d_call: TRBD2

cdr3_nt: TGTGCCAGCAGTTCGGGCAGGGCCCTTGAAGCTTTCTTT
cdr3_aa: CASSSGRALEAFF
v_call: TRBV27
clone_size: .
j_call: TRBJ1-1
d_call: .

cdr3_nt: TGTGCCAGCAGATGGACAGGGGGTTCTCTAGATACGCAGTATTTT
cdr3_aa: CASRWTGGSLDTQYF
v_call: TRBV6-5
clone_size: once
j_call: TRBJ2-3
d_call: TRBD1

cdr3_nt: TGCGCCAGCAGCCCCGGTGCGTTGGCGGGGGGGGTTGGAGATACGCAGTATTTT
cdr3_aa: CASSPGALAGGVGDTQYF
v_call: TRBV5-1
clone_size: .
j_call: TRBJ2-3
d_call: TRBD2

cdr3_nt: TGTGCCAGCAGCGGCGGGACAGGGGAGAATCAGCCCCAGCATTTT
cdr3_aa: CASSGGTGENQPQHF
v_call: TRBV9
clone_size: .
j_call: TRBJ1-5
d_call: TRBD1